What follows describes a single TCR beta chain. Its antigen is unidentified. Gene labels here are mouse ones. The read is 1 residue too short to cover the CDR3 end, so that end is filled in from the germline J gene. The sample belongs to a study of tissue T cells after allogeneic stem cell transplantation. Study conclusions and caveats: Shared clones across patients were few; motif clustering revealed tissue-specific shared signatures. In patients and mice, blood and spleen missed much of tissue repertoire. Sampling depth was limited, and the cohort was small and clinically varied.

The V end lost 5 bases, the J end lost 0 bases, and 10 bases lay between the germline ends. The CDR3 runs to 14 residues. Germline V CDR1 and CDR2: SGHDT, FRDEAV. Sequencing of TCRbeta CDR3 at survey depth gave sequences and template counts. Assay used: immunoSEQ multiplex PCR; TCRdb lists only in-frame clones, some missing. The profile shows more than 40,000 clones, around 70% of them singletons. Sequencing was carried out using sorted cells pooled from one or two spleens. V is TRBV14 and J is TRBJ2-4; D uncertain. The sequence was obtained from a pool of C57BL/6 mice in good health. The CDR3: CASSPPGSQNTLYF. The part of the CDR3 DNA that was read is TGTGCCAGCAGCCCTCCGGGAAGTCAAAACACCTTGTAC.